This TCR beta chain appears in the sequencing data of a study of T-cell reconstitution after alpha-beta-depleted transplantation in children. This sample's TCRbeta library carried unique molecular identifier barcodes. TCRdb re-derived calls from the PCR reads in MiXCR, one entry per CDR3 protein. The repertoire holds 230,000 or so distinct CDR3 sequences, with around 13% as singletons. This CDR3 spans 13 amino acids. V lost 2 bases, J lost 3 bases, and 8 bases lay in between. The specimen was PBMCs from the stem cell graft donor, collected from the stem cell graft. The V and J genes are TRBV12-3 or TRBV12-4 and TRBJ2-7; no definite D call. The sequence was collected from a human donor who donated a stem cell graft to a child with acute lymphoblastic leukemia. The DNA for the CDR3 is TGTGCCAGCAGTTTACGGGCCAACTACGAGCAGTACTTC. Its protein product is CASSLRANYEQYF.